A selection of T cell receptor beta chains follows, all from one sample in a study of blood T cells in healthy people across ages. TCRdb reanalysed the 5' RACE reads using MiXCR and keeps one entry per CDR3 protein. This table holds roughly 800,000 distinct CDR3 sequences, 20% to 25% found once. These same records also appear under a second study, on T cells of mothers and their children.

The material sequenced was blood. Receptors originate from a boy aged 5-17 years in good health. Each CDR3 is given with its conserved first and last residue. The order of the fields is J gene, clone size, D gene, V gene, CDR3 DNA, CDR3 protein. The D gene is left open where the match is weak. A row's size may be missing; if present it is once, few, many or a size class.

TRBJ2-2,many,NA,TRBV6-4,TGTGCCAGCAGTGAACAGGGTTCGGACACCGGGGAGCTGTTTTTT,CASSEQGSDTGELFF
TRBJ1-5,NA,NA,TRBV6-6,TGTGCCAGCAGTTTCGGGGGGAGCAATCAGCCCCAGCATTTT,CASSFGGSNQPQHF
TRBJ2-4,NA,TRBD2,TRBV20-1,TGCAGTGCTAGAGATGAGGAGGGAGGGTTTGCCAAAAACATTCAGTACTTC,CSARDEEGGFAKNIQYF
TRBJ1-2,NA,NA,TRBV4-1,TGCGCCAGCAGCCAAGATCTTTCGCAGGCCTATGGCTACACCTTC,CASSQDLSQAYGYTF
TRBJ2-3,few,TRBD2,TRBV12-3/TRBV12-4,TGTGCCACCGGATCCTTGACTAGCGGGAGGTACTCAGATACGCAGTATTTT,CATGSLTSGRYSDTQYF
TRBJ2-1,NA,TRBD2,TRBV7-2,TGTGCCAGCAGCGCCGGACTAGCGCCCAATGAGCAGTTCTTC,CASSAGLAPNEQFF
TRBJ2-7,few,NA,TRBV7-2,TGTGCCAGCAGCGTCCGGGACCGGGGTATGTACGAGCAGTACTTC,CASSVRDRGMYEQYF
TRBJ2-4,NA,NA,TRBV9,TGTGCCAGCAGCGTAGATCCAGGGGCCTTGGCCAAAAACATTCAGTACTTC,CASSVDPGALAKNIQYF
TRBJ2-3,NA,NA,TRBV7-9,TGTGCCAGCAGCTTAGTAGCGGCAGGGGCAGATACGCAGTATTTT,CASSLVAAGADTQYF
TRBJ2-3,few,TRBD2,TRBV12-3/TRBV12-4,TGTGCCAGCAGTCCCAGCGGAGGTTTAGCGGGTCCCCCAGATACGCAGTATTTT,CASSPSGGLAGPPDTQYF
TRBJ2-1,few,NA,TRBV20-1,TGCAGTGCTAGTCCCAGGGGGGGTTACAATGAGCAGTTCTTC,CSASPRGGYNEQFF
TRBJ1-4,NA,TRBD1,TRBV6-5,TGTGCCAGCAGTTACTTGGCCGCGGGGGACAGGGCTTATGAAAAACTGTTTTTT,CASSYLAAGDRAYEKLFF
TRBJ2-3,few,TRBD2,TRBV28,TGTGCCAGCAGTTTGGATCTAGCGGGAGGTACAGATACGCAGTATTTT,CASSLDLAGGTDTQYF
TRBJ1-1,NA,TRBD1,TRBV27,TGTGCCAGCAGTAGACCGGGACAGGGGGCTGAAGCTTTCTTT,CASSRPGQGAEAFF
TRBJ1-6,once,NA,TRBV7-9,TGTGCCAGCAGCTACCGGACAGCAGATAATTCACCCCTCCACTTT,CASSYRTADNSPLHF
TRBJ2-5,few,TRBD1,TRBV5-1,TGCGCCAGCAGCTTGGAAACGGGACAGGGGGCGCGCAAGACCCAGTACTTC,CASSLETGQGARKTQYF
TRBJ2-1,NA,TRBD1,TRBV11-2,TGTGCCACCAGCAAAGAAGGGACAGGGTATGACAATGAGCAGTTCTTC,CATSKEGTGYDNEQFF
TRBJ1-5,NA,NA,TRBV20-1,TGCAGTGCACGAAGGGAGGATAGCAATCAGCCCCAGCATTTT,CSARREDSNQPQHF